This T cell receptor (beta chain) was identified during a study of T cell responses to AZD1222 COVID-19 vaccine. Libraries were prepared by immunoSEQ multiplex PCR; TCRdb keeps only in-frame clonotypes and omits some of them. The table lists 85,000 to 100,000 clones, approximately 91% of them singletons. Germline loops: CDR1 WSHSY, CDR2 SAAADI. CDR3 length: 12 residues. V was pared by 2 bases and J by 5 bases, with 6 bases between. This chain uses TRBV10-2 with TRBJ2-5, with D unclear. Sequencing was performed on peripheral blood, taken on day 0 of AZD1222 vaccination. The sequence was obtained from an adult in good health. This CDR3 reads CASSEEGETQYF. The CDR3 region has the DNA TGCGCCAGCAGTGAGGAAGGGGAGACCCAGTACTTC.